The sequence of this TCR beta chain was determined in a study of response to subunit inactivated influenza vaccine. From the RT-PCR reads, TCRdb called clonotypes with MiXCR, one entry per CDR3 protein. The table lists hundreds of thousands of distinct CDR3 sequences, less than 15% of them singletons, with 7.6% in the top ten. This CDR3 contains 16 residues. Germline V CDR1 and CDR2: LGHNA, YNFKEQ. The junction had 2 bases not matched to a gene; V was cut back by 0 bases and J by 7 bases. The sequence derives from a middle-aged man who received an inactivated influenza vaccine. The specimen comprised PBMCs from blood, sampled 14 to 15 days before vaccination. The chain recombines TRBV4-2 with TRBJ2-1, with 14 bases that match TRBD2. The CDR3 coding sequence is TGTGCCAGCAGCCAAGAAGGGACTAGCGGGAGTAATGAGCAGTTCTTC. This translates into CASSQEGTSGSNEQFF.